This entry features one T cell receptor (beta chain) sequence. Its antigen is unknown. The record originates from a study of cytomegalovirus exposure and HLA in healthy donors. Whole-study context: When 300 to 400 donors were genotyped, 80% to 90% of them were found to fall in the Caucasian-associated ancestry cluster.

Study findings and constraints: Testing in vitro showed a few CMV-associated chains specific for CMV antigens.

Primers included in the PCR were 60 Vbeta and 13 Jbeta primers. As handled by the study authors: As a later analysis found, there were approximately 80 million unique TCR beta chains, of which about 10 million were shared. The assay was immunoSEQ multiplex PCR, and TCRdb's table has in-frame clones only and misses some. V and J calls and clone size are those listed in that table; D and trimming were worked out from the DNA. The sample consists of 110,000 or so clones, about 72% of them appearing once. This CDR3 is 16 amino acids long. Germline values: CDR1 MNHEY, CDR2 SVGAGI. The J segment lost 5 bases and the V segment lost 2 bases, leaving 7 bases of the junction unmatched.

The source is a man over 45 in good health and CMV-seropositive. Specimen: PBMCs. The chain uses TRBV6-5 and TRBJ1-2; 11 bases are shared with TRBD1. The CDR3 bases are TGTGCCAGCAGTTACCTCCGGACAGGGGGCGGGTATGGCTACACCTTC. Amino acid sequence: CASSYLRTGGGYGYTF.